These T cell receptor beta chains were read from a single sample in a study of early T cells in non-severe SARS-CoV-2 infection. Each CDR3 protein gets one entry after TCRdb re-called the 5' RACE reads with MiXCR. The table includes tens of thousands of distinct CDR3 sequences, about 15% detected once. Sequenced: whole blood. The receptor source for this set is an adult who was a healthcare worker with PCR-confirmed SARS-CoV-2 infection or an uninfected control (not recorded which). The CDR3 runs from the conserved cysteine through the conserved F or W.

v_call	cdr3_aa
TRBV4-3	CASSQGASGANIQYF
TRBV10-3	CAISGSGTAPSDTQYF
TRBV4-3	CASSHRAGTLYEQYF
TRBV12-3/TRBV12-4	CASSSLTSGRFGEQFF
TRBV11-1	CASSLGLPSYNEQFF
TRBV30	CAWSPRLAGITGELFF
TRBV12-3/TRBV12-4	CASSQTTGGEQFF
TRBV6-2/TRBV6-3	CASTKWGEQFF
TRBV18	CASSPGTGNGRAELYF
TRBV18	CASSPGLAGIPQEF
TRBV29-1	CSVEGTGTAAYEQYF
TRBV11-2	CASGIQETQYF
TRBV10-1	CASSERTARTDTQYF
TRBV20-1	CSAPPRDRGDTQYF
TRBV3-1	CASSQVAGRTPLHF
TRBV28	CASTDRGTSEQFF
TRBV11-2	CASSLDLDTQYF